The clone carrying this T cell receptor beta chain was found a few times. As originally analysed: Amplified reference gene primers provided the basis for estimating nucleated cell counts. The repertoire was sequenced with immunoSEQ multiplex PCR; TCRdb's copy has only in-frame clones and lacks some. That table is the source of V, J and clone size, and D and trimming were worked out from the DNA. Of over 150,000 clones in the sample, roughly 84% were seen once. This sample is drawn from a study of blood T cell repertoires in COVID-19. Study details: Acute and convalescent COVID-19 samples came from the United States, Italy and Spain. T cells, B-cell-depleted T cells, or PBMCs provided the cDNA or gDNA that served as material.

Trimming removed 6 bases from V and 5 bases from J, with 8 bases in between. This CDR3 has 12 amino acids. Looked up from germline, CDR1 is SNHLY and CDR2 is FYNNEI. The specimen sequenced was peripheral blood. The sequence came from a woman aged 80 or over with active or convalescent COVID-19. The V gene is TRBV2, the J gene TRBJ2-1; D gene ambiguous. CDR3 DNA: TGTGCCAGCAGCCCCACGGACAATGAGCAGTTCTTC. This translates into CASSPTDNEQFF.